Detailed here is one T cell receptor beta chain. No antigen is known for it. Germline values: CDR1 LGHDT, CDR2 YNNKEL (reference sequence). V lost 4 bases and J lost 1; bases outside the gene matches: 5. The CDR3 loop spans 15 amino acids. The repertoire was sequenced with immunoSEQ multiplex PCR; TCRdb's copy has only in-frame clones and lacks some. The sample shows roughly 75,000 clones, approximately 70% of them seen only once. These data originate in a study of vaccination effects on CD4 cells after COVID-19. Study findings and constraints: Small numbers of convalescent patients limited the study. It also lacked early post-infection timepoints. Cross-reaction with common cold coronaviruses was seen in only 1 of 255 vaccine-induced clones from healthy vaccinees.

Expansion of antigen-specific CD4+ T cells with viral peptide pools was carried out by the ViraFEST assay before sequencing. CD4+ T cell isolation took place after approximately ten days of culture. Vaccine recipients, nucleocapsid antibody negative, had no prior SARS-CoV-2 infection. Half-medium changes using IL-2 medium occurred on days 3 and 7. The starting material was CD4+ T cells from PBMCs cultured with HCoV-OC43 spike peptides, obtained before COVID-19 vaccination. Subset denoted: HCoV-OC43 spike overlapping peptide pool stimulation. The chain combines TRBV3-1 (or the pseudogene TRBV3-2) with TRBJ1-1; TRBD1 aligns across 8 bases. This sequence originates from a human donor who received a COVID-19 vaccine. The CDR3: CASSLGTGPNTEAFF. The CDR3 nucleotides are TGTGCCAGCAGCCTCGGGACAGGACCGAACACTGAAGCTTTCTTT.